Below are 17 T cell receptor beta chains sequenced from a single sample in a study of T cell responses to AZD1222 COVID-19 vaccine. Using immunoSEQ multiplex PCR, the repertoire was profiled, and TCRdb retains in-frame clones only, with some absent. The data hold about 120,000 clones, with less than 90% observed a single time. The sequenced sample was peripheral blood, obtained on day 0 of AZD1222 vaccination. All receptors derive from an adult in good health.

The chain is built from TRBV28 and TRBJ2-1; 7 bases are a match to TRBD2. V trimming: 5 bases; J trimming: 0 bases; junction bases outside the gene matches: 25. This CDR3 has 22 residues. CDR1 is MDHEN and CDR2 is SYDVKM in the germline V gene. DNA of the CDR3: TGTGCCAGCAGTCCCGGACTAGTAGGTTCCCACCACTCAAGCAGCTCCTACAATGAGCAGTTCTTC. Its protein is CASSPGLVGSHHSSSSYNEQFF.

The genes are TRBV18 and TRBJ2-1; 7 nucleotides align to TRBD2. Trimming took 2 bases from V and 6 from J; bases not matched to a gene: 4. This CDR3 comprises 14 residues. Germline CDR1 KGHSH, CDR2 LQKENI. The CDR3: CASSPEAGLNEQFF. The DNA of the CDR3 is TGTGCCAGCTCACCAGAAGCGGGGCTCAATGAGCAGTTCTTC.

The rearrangement uses TRBV13 and TRBJ1-2; 7 bases fit TRBD1. The CDR3 consists of 15 residues. Germline V gene lookup returns CDR1 PRHDT and CDR2 FYEKMQ (reference sequence). The junction had 14 bases not matched to a gene; V was cut back by 5 bases and J by 8 bases. CDR3 bases: TGTGCCAGCAGCGAGAACTACAGGGGCGGAGAGGGCTACACCTTC. Translated, it gives CASSENYRGGEGYTF.

A word on this clone: This may be a read error: a much more frequent sequence differs by one nucleotide. The same CDR3 is also encoded by other DNA sequences in this sample. The genes are TRBV6-4 and TRBJ2-3; 10 bases fit TRBD2. CDR3 length: 15 amino acids. Germline V CDR1 and CDR2: MRHNA, SNTAGT. The junction had 1 base not matched to a gene; V was cut back by 3 bases and J by 1 base. The CDR3 region is CASSETSGGTDTQYF. CDR3 DNA sequence: TGTGCCAGCAGTGAAACTAGCGGGGGCACAGATACGCAGTATTTT.

This chain links TRBV5-1 with TRBJ1-4, with D uncertain. Germline V gives CDR1 SGHRS, CDR2 YFSETQ. This CDR3 comprises 13 residues. The germline V and J ends were trimmed by 5 bases and 0 bases, with 5 bases remaining between them. CDR3 protein: CASRSATNEKLFF. DNA of the CDR3: TGCGCCAGCAGGTCTGCAACTAATGAAAAACTGTTTTTT.

The V and J genes are TRBV19 and TRBJ2-2, with D perhaps given as TRBD1 or TRBD2 (6 bases each). The CDR3 has 16 residues. The V gene lost 1 base and the J gene lost 0 bases, with 9 bases spanning the gap. The V gene's germline CDR1 is LNHDA and CDR2 SQIVND (reference sequence). The CDR3 region is CASSIAGGANTGELFF. CDR3 nucleotide sequence: TGTGCCAGTAGTATAGCCGGGGGCGCGAACACCGGGGAGCTGTTTTTT. The full variable domain, with the rest looked up from reference TRBV19 and TRBJ2-2, is DGGITQSPKYLFRKEGQNVTLSCEQNLNHDAMYWYRQDPGQGLRLIYYSQIVNDFQKGDIAEGYSVSREKKESFPLTVTSAQKNPTAFYLCASSIAGGANTGELFFGEGSRLTVL.

This sequence joins TRBV28 and TRBJ2-1; no reliable D call. CDR1 is MDHEN, CDR2 SYDVKM, per germline. CDR3 length equals 14 residues. The V end lost 7 bases, the J end lost 3 bases, and 13 bases lay between the germline ends. The CDR3 is CASTPQWSYNEQFF. CDR3 bases: TGTGCCAGCACCCCCCAATGGAGCTACAATGAGCAGTTCTTC.

In this sample, this clone turned up once. The chain carries TRBV7-2 and TRBJ1-2; D might be TRBD1 (6 bases). Germline-derived CDR1 and CDR2 are SGHTA and FQGNSA. The germline V and J ends were trimmed by 5 bases and 0 bases, with 10 bases remaining between them. The CDR3 covers 14 residues. CDR3 nucleotide sequence: TGTGCCAGCAGCGCGGACAGCACTAACTATGGCTACACCTTC. As protein: CASSADSTNYGYTF.

J is TRBJ2-7 and V is TRBV12-5, with 10 bases identical to TRBD1. This CDR3 is built from 16 residues. Trimming cost V 1 base and J 2 bases; bases outside gene matches: 5. The germline CDR1 and CDR2 sequences are LGHNT and FRNRAP. For the CDR3, the DNA is TGTGCTAGTGGTTTGGCACTCGGGACAGGGGCCTACGAGCAGTACTTC. Translating it yields CASGLALGTGAYEQYF.

This chain links TRBV10-3 with TRBJ1-2; 7 nucleotides line up with TRBD1. The CDR3 loop spans 12 amino acids. The V segment lost 6 bases and the J segment 8 bases; nucleotides outside the gene matches: 6. Looked up from germline, CDR1 is ENHRY and CDR2 is SYGVKD. Here the CDR3 DNA reads TGTGCCATCAGCTTACAGGGGACGGGCTACACCTTC. This gives the protein CAISLQGTGYTF.

DNA of the CDR3: TGTGCCAGTATTTCCAAAACAGGGTCGAACACCGGGGAGCTGTTTTTT. It is translated as CASISKTGSNTGELFF. V is TRBV19 and J is TRBJ2-2; possibly TRBD1 for D (6 bases). The germline V gene has CDR1 LNHDA and CDR2 SQIVND (reference sequence). The CDR3 runs to 16 residues. V was pared by 7 bases and J by 0 bases, with 15 bases between. The full variable domain, its missing parts supplied by reference TRBV19 and TRBJ2-2, is DGGITQSPKYLFRKEGQNVTLSCEQNLNHDAMYWYRQDPGQGLRLIYYSQIVNDFQKGDIAEGYSVSREKKESFPLTVTSAQKNPTAFYLCASISKTGSNTGELFFGEGSRLTVL.

The chain is built from TRBV6-5 and TRBJ2-7; 7 positions agree with TRBD2. The CDR3 spans 13 residues. CDR1 is MNHEY and CDR2 is SVGAGI in the germline V gene. The V gene end was trimmed by 6 bases and the J gene end by 4 bases; junction bases not matched to a gene: 6. As DNA, the CDR3 is TGTGCCAGCAGAACCGGGACTAAATACGAGCAGTACTTC. This codes for CASRTGTKYEQYF.

The chain employs TRBV6-6 and TRBJ1-5; D remains unclear. The V end lost 5 bases, the J end lost 0 bases, and 11 bases lay between the germline ends. Germline assignment: CDR1 MNHNY and CDR2 SVGAGI (reference sequence). This CDR3 is built from 15 residues. CDR3 nucleotide sequence: TGTGCCAGCAGTACGACACCGTCTAGCAATCAGCCCCAGCATTTT. Protein sequence: CASSTTPSSNQPQHF.

The chain's CDR3 is CASKRLAGGADTQYF. The CDR3 DNA is TGTGCCAGCAAACGACTAGCGGGAGGAGCAGATACGCAGTATTTT. The rearrangement joins TRBV6-4 to TRBJ2-3; TRBD2 aligns across 13 bases. The CDR3 has 15 amino acids. The J segment lost 4 bases and the V segment lost 7 bases, leaving 5 bases of the junction unmatched. CDR1 is MRHNA, CDR2 SNTAGT, per germline.

This chain connects TRBV29-1 to TRBJ1-2, with TRBD1 matching 8 bases. Germline values: CDR1 SQVTM, CDR2 ANQGSEA. The CDR3 extends over 13 amino acids. V trimming: 6 bases; J trimming: 4 bases; junction bases outside the gene matches: 7. This chain's CDR3 is CSVHLQGGYGYTF. The CDR3, as DNA: TGCAGCGTCCACTTACAGGGGGGCTATGGCTACACCTTC. The complete variable domain, with remaining parts taken from reference TRBV29-1 and TRBJ1-2, reads SAVISQKPSRDICQRGTSLTIQCQVDSQVTMMFWYRQQPGQSLTLIATANQGSEATYESGFVIDKFPISRPNLTFSTLTVSNMSPEDSSIYLCSVHLQGGYGYTFGSGTRLTVV.

J is TRBJ2-7 and V is TRBV10-3; D perhaps matches TRBD2 (6 bases). CDR1 is ENHRY, CDR2 SYGVKD, per germline. Trimming shortened V by 2 bases and J by 0 bases, and 17 bases separated the two germline ends. The CDR3 is made up of 17 amino acids. The CDR3 DNA follows: TGTGCCATCAGTGAGGCCGGACTACTGAGGGACTCCTACGAGCAGTACTTC. Translation gives CAISEAGLLRDSYEQYF.

The chain joins TRBV3-1 (or the pseudogene TRBV3-2) to TRBJ2-2; possibly TRBD1 for D (9 bases). Germline V gene sequence: CDR1 LGHDT, CDR2 YNNKEL (reference sequence). This CDR3 is built from 16 residues. The V and J ends lost 6 bases and 4 bases respectively, with 18 bases between them. The CDR3 reads CASRVQGAGGTGELFF. The CDR3 DNA reads TGTGCCAGCAGGGTACAGGGGGCGGGAGGCACCGGGGAGCTGTTTTTT.